The source of this TCR beta chain is a study of CD8+ T cells in alopecia areata. Following RNA extraction, reverse transcription yielded cDNA that acted as the sequencing template. The method was immunoSEQ multiplex PCR; TCRdb's version includes in-frame clones alone and lacks a portion of them. The table lists more than 95,000 clones, less than 80% of them singletons. This CDR3 is 17 amino acids long. The ends lost 5 bases at V and 1 base at J; junction bases unmatched: 9. Germline V gene lookup returns CDR1 SGHTA and CDR2 FQGNSA. The receptor comes from a human donor in good health. V gene TRBV7-2 combines with J gene TRBJ2-3; 10 nucleotides agree with TRBD2. The sample comprised CD4+ T cells sorted from blood. CDR3 in DNA: TGTGCCAGCAGCCCCCGGGGAGCGGGGGGGCGCACAGATACGCAGTATTTT. This sequence encodes CASSPRGAGGRTDTQYF.